These 21 T cell receptor beta chains were all obtained from the same sample, sequenced in a study of control samples from healthy donors and cancer patients. Generated by immunoSEQ multiplex PCR, the TCRdb table keeps only in-frame clones and is missing some. The table records over 80,000 clones, around four fifths of them present only once. Sequencing was carried out using blood. The receptor source for this set is a man aged 25 to 45 in good health.

The J gene is TRBJ1-4, the V gene TRBV5-6, with 7 bases matching TRBD1. CDR1 and CDR2 (germline): SGHDT, YYEEEE. Trimming took 3 bases from V and 3 from J; bases not matched to a gene: 8. The CDR3 is 16 residues long. The CDR3 protein is CASSWGGGGPNEKLFF. DNA for the CDR3: TGTGCCAGCAGCTGGGGTGGAGGGGGCCCTAATGAAAAACTGTTTTTT.

In this sample, this clone turned up once. The CDR3 is CASSTGTGTEAFF. The CDR3 DNA reads as TGTGCCAGCAGCACCGGGACGGGGACTGAAGCTTTCTTT. V usage is TRBV12-3 or TRBV12-4 and J usage is TRBJ1-1, with D possibly matching TRBD1 (5 bases). This CDR3 is built from 13 residues. V was clipped by 6 bases and J by 5 bases, with 13 bases between them.

The rearrangement joins TRBV13 to TRBJ2-1; tentatively, D is TRBD2 (6 bases). The CDR3 runs 13 residues. V dropped 5 bases and J dropped 9 bases, with 14 bases sitting between them. Germline CDR1 is PRHDT and CDR2 is FYEKMQ (reference sequence). The CDR3 DNA reads TGTGCCAGCAGCCCCGTAAGGGGAGGTGAGCAGTTCTTC. Translating it yields CASSPVRGGEQFF. Based on the CDR3 plus reference TRBV13 and TRBJ2-1, the full variable domain is AAGVIQSPRHLIKEKRETATLKCYPIPRHDTVYWYQQGPGQDPQFLISFYEKMQSDKGSIPDRFSAQQFSDYHSELNMSSLELGDSALYFCASSPVRGGEQFFGPGTRLTVL.

The rearrangement joins TRBV28 to TRBJ2-7; D uncertain. Germline CDR1 is MDHEN and CDR2 is SYDVKM. Trimming left V 6 bases short and J 5 bases short, with 8 bases between. The CDR3 totals 11 residues. CDR3 DNA sequence: TGTGCCAGCAGCGGTTCCAACGAGCAGTACTTC. Protein product: CASSGSNEQYF.

The chain joins TRBV2 to TRBJ1-4; 10 nucleotides agree with TRBD1. After removal of 6 bases from V and 6 bases from J, the junction contained 1 base not matched to a gene. Germline CDR1 SNHLY, CDR2 FYNNEI. The CDR3 is 13 amino acids. This CDR3 reads CASRGQGYEKLFF. CDR3 DNA sequence: TGTGCCAGCAGGGGACAGGGGTATGAAAAACTGTTTTTT.

This chain links TRBV19 with TRBJ1-4, with D uncertain. CDR3 length equals 14 residues. Trimming pared 3 bases from V and 7 bases from J, leaving 12 bases between. Germline V CDR1 and CDR2: LNHDA, SQIVND (reference sequence). The CDR3 nucleotides are TGTGCCAGTAGTATGAATGGGGATAGTGAAAAACTGTTTTTT. Encoded protein: CASSMNGDSEKLFF.

The V call is TRBV7-2, the J call TRBJ2-1; the D gene is possibly TRBD2 (5 bases). Germline-derived CDR1 and CDR2 are SGHTA and FQGNSA. The CDR3 has 14 residues. Trimming shortened V by 5 bases and J by 10 bases, and 18 bases separated the two germline ends. The CDR3 here is CASSLGGFRGEQFF. The CDR3 region has the DNA TGTGCCAGCAGCCTCGGAGGATTCCGCGGCGAGCAGTTCTTC.

About this clone itself: A junction end diverges from the germline sequence, so it may reflect a read error. The chain employs TRBV11-2 and TRBJ1-1; no definite D call. This CDR3 has 15 residues. Germline lookup yields CDR1 SGHAT and CDR2 FQNNGV. This chain's CDR3 is CVSGPPGTMNTEAFF. The CDR3 region has the DNA TGTGTCAGCGGACCACCGGGAACCATGAACACTGAAGCTTTCTTT.

This clone has just one count. V is TRBV15 and J is TRBJ2-5; 9 nucleotides agree with TRBD2. The CDR3 has 15 residues. Germline CDR1 is LNHNV and CDR2 is YYDKDF (reference sequence). The V and J ends lost 1 base and 2 bases, in that order; junction bases with no gene match: 2. This CDR3 reads CATSRASGVQETQYF. The CDR3 DNA is TGTGCCACCAGCAGAGCTAGCGGGGTACAAGAGACCCAGTACTTC.

This clone came up a few times. The chain is built from TRBV12-3 or TRBV12-4 and TRBJ1-2; D may be TRBD1 (5 bases). There are 11 residues in the CDR3. Trimming shortened V by 11 bases and J by 8 bases, and 15 bases separated the two germline ends. The CDR3 sequence is CAARGVGGYTF. CDR3 coding DNA: TGTGCCGCTAGAGGGGTGGGAGGCTACACCTTC.

About this clone itself: Relative to the germline gene, one junction end is altered; a read error may explain this. The rearrangement uses TRBV7-9 and TRBJ1-4; maybe TRBD1 (5 bases). Germline V lookup: CDR1 SEHNR, CDR2 FQNEAQ (reference sequence). The CDR3 spans 11 residues. The chain's CDR3 is CASRVGEKLFF. The CDR3 region has the DNA TGTGCGAGCAGGGTAGGCGAAAAACTGTTTTTT.

V usage is TRBV28 and J usage is TRBJ1-5; 7 bases are a match to TRBD1. The CDR3 consists of 12 residues. Trimming removed 9 bases from V and 5 bases from J; junction bases left unmatched: 4. Germline V gene sequence: CDR1 MDHEN, CDR2 SYDVKM. In DNA form, the CDR3 reads TGTGCCAGTTTTGACAGGGATCAGCCCCAGCATTTT. Translation gives CASFDRDQPQHF. Filled out from reference TRBV28 and TRBJ1-5, the complete variable domain reads DVKVTQSSRYLVKRTGEKVFLECVQDMDHENMFWYRQDPGLGLRLIYFSYDVKMKEKGDIPEGYSVSREKKERFSLILESASTNQTSMYLCASFDRDQPQHFGDGTRLSIL.

The chain employs TRBV19 and TRBJ1-5, with 8 bases lining up with TRBD1. CDR3 size: 16 residues. Germline CDR1 is LNHDA and CDR2 is SQIVND (reference sequence). The V gene end was trimmed by 5 bases and the J gene end by 5 bases; junction bases not matched to a gene: 11. CDR3 amino acids: CASSVKQGVTDQPQHF. CDR3 bases: TGTGCCAGTAGTGTCAAACAGGGGGTCACCGATCAGCCCCAGCATTTT.

The rearrangement links TRBV2 to TRBJ1-5; 8 nucleotides align to TRBD1. Unmatched junction bases numbered 6, after V lost 11 bases and J lost 0 bases. From germline, CDR1 is SNHLY and CDR2 FYNNEI. The CDR3 covers 14 residues. CDR3 nucleotide sequence: TGTGCCTGTACAGGGGGGTATAGCAATCAGCCCCAGCATTTT. Amino acid sequence: CACTGGYSNQPQHF.

This chain joins TRBV24-1 and TRBJ2-3; unclear D gene. The length of the CDR3 is 19 residues. CDR1 and CDR2 from the germline V gene are KGHDR and SFDVKD. The V end was cut by 1 base, the J end by 1 base, with 20 bases between. The CDR3 region has the DNA TGTGCCACCAGTGATTTCCTCAGGAAAAAGGTCCGTTGCACAGATACGCAGTATTTT. Its translation: CATSDFLRKKVRCTDTQYF.

This clone was seen more than once but under ten times. The chain combines TRBV6-2 or TRBV6-3 with TRBJ2-7; possible D gene TRBD1, 5 bases. CDR1 and CDR2 (germline): MNHEY, SVGEGT. The V end was cut by 5 bases, the J end by 2 bases, with 13 bases between. This CDR3 spans 14 amino acids. As DNA, the CDR3 is TGTGCCAGCAGTAGAAAGACAGCCACCTACGAGCAGTACTTC. Its protein is CASSRKTATYEQYF.

This clone occurred once. The rearrangement uses TRBV7-9 and TRBJ1-1; the match to TRBD1 covers 8 bases. V shed 5 bases, J shed 1 base, and the junction held 3 bases outside the gene matches. The CDR3 has 14 residues. Germline V gene data show CDR1 as SEHNR and CDR2 as FQNEAQ (reference sequence). Here the CDR3 reads CASSVDRANTEAFF. CDR3 nucleotide sequence: TGTGCCAGCAGCGTGGACAGGGCGAACACTGAAGCTTTCTTT.

The chain carries TRBV5-1 and TRBJ2-1; perhaps D is TRBD1 or TRBD2 (5 bases each). The CDR3 has 15 residues. V lost 3 bases and J lost 4, with 14 bases in between. Germline V gene sequence: CDR1 SGHRS, CDR2 YFSETQ. Here the CDR3 reads CASSWTGTVYNEQFF. CDR3 bases: TGCGCCAGCAGCTGGACCGGGACCGTGTACAATGAGCAGTTCTTC.

CDR3 protein: CASNPGGGYTGELFF. The DNA for the CDR3 is TGTGCCAGCAACCCGGGAGGGGGGTACACCGGGGAGCTGTTTTTT. J is TRBJ2-2 and V is TRBV11-2; the match to TRBD2 covers 8 bases. The CDR3 covers 15 residues. V was pared by 7 bases and J by 3 bases, with 7 bases of the junction left unmatched. Germline lookup yields CDR1 SGHAT and CDR2 FQNNGV.

V is TRBV10-3 and J is TRBJ1-5; TRBD1 aligns across 10 bases. Trimming removed 4 bases from V and 1 base from J; junction bases left unmatched: 4. The CDR3 spans 16 residues. The germline V gene has CDR1 ENHRY and CDR2 SYGVKD. The CDR3 DNA reads TGTGCCATCAGTGGGACAGGGGGGGCGAGCAATCAGCCCCAGCATTTT. The encoded protein is CAISGTGGASNQPQHF.

This clone was observed a few times. The chain is built from TRBV10-3 and TRBJ1-1, with no clear D. Germline V gene sequence: CDR1 ENHRY, CDR2 SYGVKD. There are 12 residues in the CDR3. Trimming stripped 8 bases from V and 1 base from J, with 8 bases between. DNA for the CDR3: TGTGCCATCGGCACTCCGAACACTGAAGCTTTCTTT. It yields the protein CAIGTPNTEAFF.